These T cell receptor beta chains were read from a single sample in a study of control samples from healthy donors and cancer patients. The assay was immunoSEQ multiplex PCR, and TCRdb's table has in-frame clones only and misses some. The data contain some 100,000 clones, 87% of them singletons. The sequenced sample was blood. Receptors were obtained from a woman aged 45-65 years in good health. The CDR3 runs from the conserved cysteine through the conserved F or W. Fields, in order: clone size, D gene, V gene, J gene, CDR3 DNA, CDR3 protein. The D gene is left open where the match is weak. Only some rows state a clone size, as once, few, many or a class for expanded clones.

size: NA; D: NA; V: TRBV11-2; J: TRBJ2-6; DNA: TGTGCCAGCAGCTTAGGACCCTTAGCTAGGGCCAACGTCCTGACTTTC; CDR3: CASSLGPLARANVLTF
size: NA; D: NA; V: TRBV7-2; J: TRBJ1-1; DNA: TGTGCCAGCAGCTTAGTGGCGGGGGCGGGCACTGAAGCTTTCTTT; CDR3: CASSLVAGAGTEAFF
size: NA; D: TRBD1; V: TRBV20-1; J: TRBJ1-2; DNA: TGCAGTGCTAGTCTTACAGGGGCCCAGGACTATGGCTACACCTTC; CDR3: CSASLTGAQDYGYTF
size: NA; D: TRBD2; V: TRBV2; J: TRBJ2-1; DNA: TGTGCCAGCAGTCGAGCTAGCGGGAGCTCCTACAATGAGCAGTTCTTC; CDR3: CASSRASGSSYNEQFF
size: once; D: NA; V: TRBV9; J: TRBJ2-3; DNA: TGTGCCAGCAGCCCTAAAGAGGCGGGGTCGCAGTATTTT; CDR3: CASSPKEAGSQYF
size: once; D: TRBD1; V: TRBV5-1; J: TRBJ2-7; DNA: TGCGCCAGCAGGTACGGGACAGGGGGTGAGCAGTACTTC; CDR3: CASRYGTGGEQYF
size: NA; D: TRBD1; V: TRBV3-1/TRBV3-2; J: TRBJ1-2; DNA: TGTGCCAGCAGCCAAAGGGGGCGCGCGGATGGCTACACCTTC; CDR3: CASSQRGRADGYTF
size: NA; D: NA; V: TRBV7-9; J: TRBJ2-7; DNA: TGTGCCAGCAGCTTAGTTGGGGCTTTCTGGATGTACTTC; CDR3: CASSLVGAFWMYF
size: NA; D: NA; V: TRBV11-1; J: TRBJ1-2; DNA: TGTGCCAGCAGCTTGAACTCAGGGTATAATGGCTACACCTTC; CDR3: CASSLNSGYNGYTF
size: NA; D: TRBD2; V: TRBV5-5; J: TRBJ2-1; DNA: TGTGCCAGCAGCTTGCTAGCGGGAGGGGAGTACAATGAGCAGTTCTTC; CDR3: CASSLLAGGEYNEQFF
size: NA; D: NA; V: TRBV6-5; J: TRBJ1-1; DNA: TGTGCCAGCAGCCATTTTGGACGCTTGAACACTGAAGCTTTCTTT; CDR3: CASSHFGRLNTEAFF
size: NA; D: NA; V: TRBV7-3; J: TRBJ2-2; DNA: TGTGCCAGCAGCTTGGCGGGGGCCTCGGGGATCGGGGAGCTGTTTTTT; CDR3: CASSLAGASGIGELFF
size: NA; D: NA; V: TRBV10-1; J: TRBJ1-4; DNA: TGCGCCAGCAGTGTATCGTCCCAGGGCAAGCTGTTTTTT; CDR3: CASSVSSQGKLFF
size: NA; D: NA; V: TRBV6-5; J: TRBJ1-1; DNA: TGTGCCAGCAGTCGTATCTCAGGGACTGAAGCTTTCTTT; CDR3: CASSRISGTEAFF
size: NA; D: NA; V: TRBV7-8; J: TRBJ1-1; DNA: TGTGCCAGCAGCTTCACATACGACGCTGAAGCTTTCTTT; CDR3: CASSFTYDAEAFF
size: once; D: NA; V: TRBV6-5; J: TRBJ1-5; DNA: TGTGCCAGCAGTAGTTATAGCAATCAGCCCCAGCATTTT; CDR3: CASSSYSNQPQHF
size: NA; D: NA; V: TRBV18; J: TRBJ1-6; DNA: TGTGCCAGCTCACCAAATAGTGGGTCACCCCTCCACTTT; CDR3: CASSPNSGSPLHF
size: once; D: TRBD1; V: TRBV7-3; J: TRBJ2-6; DNA: TGTGCCAGCAGCCAGCATTCGGGACAGGGGATACCTGGGGCCAACGTCCTGACTTTC; CDR3: CASSQHSGQGIPGANVLTF
size: NA; D: TRBD1; V: TRBV29-1; J: TRBJ2-5; DNA: TGCAGCGTTGATCGGACAGGGAATCAAGAGACCCAGTACTTC; CDR3: CSVDRTGNQETQYF
size: NA; D: NA; V: TRBV15; J: TRBJ2-5; DNA: TGTGCCACCAGCACCCGGGGCCTATCCGGCGAGACCCAGTACTTC; CDR3: CATSTRGLSGETQYF
size: NA; D: NA; V: TRBV2; J: TRBJ1-1; DNA: TGTGCCAGCAAAACGGGGATGAACACTGAAGCTTTCTTT; CDR3: CASKTGMNTEAFF
size: NA; D: TRBD2; V: TRBV2; J: TRBJ2-1; DNA: TGTGCCAGCAGTGAAGCCGGAGCGGGGGGGGACAATGAGCAGTTCTTC; CDR3: CASSEAGAGGDNEQFF
size: NA; D: TRBD2; V: TRBV29-1; J: TRBJ2-3; DNA: TGCAGCTCTGTTGGCCGCGGGAGTCGGGCAGATACGCAGTATTTT; CDR3: CSSVGRGSRADTQYF
size: NA; D: NA; V: TRBV7-8; J: TRBJ1-3; DNA: TGTGCCAGCAGCTTAGACGCCAGGACGGACTCTGGAAACACCATATATTTT; CDR3: CASSLDARTDSGNTIYF
size: NA; D: NA; V: TRBV4-3; J: TRBJ2-3; DNA: TGCGCCAGCAGCCAAGTGAGGGGGGGACTCACAGATACGCAGTATTTT; CDR3: CASSQVRGGLTDTQYF
size: few; D: NA; V: TRBV7-2; J: TRBJ1-6; DNA: TGTGCCAGCAGCTTATTTGTGGGGTTCGGAAATTCACCCCTCCACTTT; CDR3: CASSLFVGFGNSPLHF
size: NA; D: NA; V: TRBV5-1; J: TRBJ1-1; DNA: TGCGCCAGCAGCTTGGGGTGGAACACTGAAGCTTTCTTT; CDR3: CASSLGWNTEAFF
size: NA; D: NA; V: TRBV28; J: TRBJ2-4; DNA: TGTGCCAGCAGTAAGGAGTGGGGGGCTAAGAACATTCAGTACTTC; CDR3: CASSKEWGAKNIQYF
size: NA; D: NA; V: TRBV27; J: TRBJ1-2; DNA: TGTGCCAGCAGTTTATCGCAGGGTGCTGGCTACACCTTC; CDR3: CASSLSQGAGYTF
size: NA; D: TRBD1; V: TRBV9; J: TRBJ1-5; DNA: TGTGCCAGCAGCGGCGACAGGGCCCATCAGCCCCAGCATTTT; CDR3: CASSGDRAHQPQHF
size: few; D: TRBD2; V: TRBV7-9; J: TRBJ2-1; DNA: TGTGCCAGCAGCTTGCATACTAGCGTCTACAATGAGCAGTTCTTC; CDR3: CASSLHTSVYNEQFF
size: NA; D: NA; V: TRBV9; J: TRBJ2-3; DNA: TGTGCCAGCAGCGCCGGGAGTATGGATACGCAGTATTTT; CDR3: CASSAGSMDTQYF
size: NA; D: TRBD1; V: TRBV10-3; J: TRBJ2-1; DNA: TGTGCCATCAGTAGTACCGGGACAGGGAAGAACAATGAGCAGTTCTTC; CDR3: CAISSTGTGKNNEQFF
size: NA; D: NA; V: TRBV6-5; J: TRBJ2-1; DNA: TGTGCCAGCAGTACCGTAGCGGTGGGGTACAATGAGCAGTTCTTC; CDR3: CASSTVAVGYNEQFF
size: NA; D: NA; V: TRBV3-1/TRBV3-2; J: TRBJ2-1; DNA: TGTGCCAGCAGCTCAGACTACCAGGGGTTTGGGATACTAAATGAGCAGTTCTTC; CDR3: CASSSDYQGFGILNEQFF
size: NA; D: TRBD1; V: TRBV18; J: TRBJ2-2; DNA: TGTGCCAGCTCATCGGACAGGGCTGGGGAGCTGTTTTTT; CDR3: CASSSDRAGELFF
size: few; D: TRBD1; V: TRBV4-1; J: TRBJ1-5; DNA: TGCGCCAGCAGCCCGCGGGACAGGGCGAATCAGCCCCAGCATTTT; CDR3: CASSPRDRANQPQHF
size: NA; D: NA; V: TRBV6-2/TRBV6-3; J: TRBJ2-1; DNA: TGTGCCAGCAGTTGGCAGGGCTACAATGAGCAGTTCTTC; CDR3: CASSWQGYNEQFF
size: NA; D: NA; V: TRBV5-1; J: TRBJ2-1; DNA: TGCGCCAGCAGCTTGGAGGATGAGCAGTTCTTC; CDR3: CASSLEDEQFF
size: few; D: NA; V: TRBV20-1; J: TRBJ1-1; DNA: TGCAGTGCTAGTTTGGACAGCGCTGAAGCTTTCTTT; CDR3: CSASLDSAEAFF
size: once; D: NA; V: TRBV19; J: TRBJ2-3; DNA: TGTGCCAGTAGTAACAGGGGAGGGGATACGCAGTATTTT; CDR3: CASSNRGGDTQYF
size: NA; D: NA; V: TRBV5-6; J: TRBJ1-4; DNA: TGTGCCAGCAGCCTCCCCGGGCTTTCAACTAATGAAAAACTGTTTTTT; CDR3: CASSLPGLSTNEKLFF